Following are 14 T cell receptor beta chains from one sample sequenced in a study of T cell repertoires in cytomegalovirus infection (dated by TCRdb to the late 2010s). Taken with the paper, the label for treatment or condition translates to: in vitro stimulation with specific CMV peptide epitopes to enrich CMV-specific T cells. Sequencing relied on an Illumina HiSeq 1500. TCRdb reanalyzed the raw reads on its own, using fastp at Q25 for trimming and MiXCR for clone calling, and kept in-frame beta chains. Entries that share a CDR3 protein sequence are merged under the most common genes and DNA. This sample holds approximately 990,000 distinct CDR3 sequences; roughly a third were observed only once. The ten largest clones represent 10% to 15% of the sample. No antigen has been assigned to these receptors. Sequencing was performed on cultured CD8+ T cells from PBMCs, taken from culture after CMV antigen stimulation. These receptors all come from a human donor in good health (CMV status not recorded). Some clones in this sample may be carry-over from other donors' samples.

A single count supports this clonotype. The chain has TRBV20-1 and TRBJ1-3, with TRBD1 matching 9 bases. The germline gives CDR1 DFQATT, CDR2 SNEGSKA (reference sequence). The CDR3 length is 14 residues. The V segment lost 7 bases and the J segment 2 bases; nucleotides outside the gene matches: 6. The CDR3 is CSVIGTGTGNTIYF. The CDR3 nucleotides read TGCAGTGTCATTGGGACAGGGACTGGAAACACCATATATTTT.

This chain joins TRBV24-1 and TRBJ2-3, with D perhaps TRBD2 (6 bases). Trimming took 9 bases from V and 1 from J, leaving 10 bases between them. This CDR3 spans 13 amino acids. CDR1 is KGHDR, CDR2 SFDVKD, per germline. This CDR3 reads CATGWGGTDTQYF. The DNA of the CDR3 is TGTGCCACCGGGTGGGGGGGCACAGATACGCAGTATTTT.

J is TRBJ1-2 and V is TRBV9; no reliable D call. V dropped 3 bases and J dropped 4 bases, with 16 bases sitting between them. The germline gives CDR1 SGDLS, CDR2 YYNGEE. This CDR3 contains 15 residues. The CDR3 coding sequence is TGTGCCAGCAGCGCGGGTCGGGGAGTCTCCTATGGCTACACCTTC. Translation gives CASSAGRGVSYGYTF.

The chain employs TRBV6-1 and TRBJ2-1, with D maybe TRBD1 (6 bases). The germline V and J ends were trimmed by 1 base and 3 bases, with 10 bases remaining between them. Per germline, CDR1 MNHNS and CDR2 SASEGT. The CDR3 is made up of 15 amino acids. CDR3 sequence (DNA): TGTGCCAGCAGTGAAGAACAGGGCTTCTACAATGAGCAGTTCTTC. Translation: CASSEEQGFYNEQFF.

This chain links TRBV7-6 with TRBJ2-1, with TRBD2 matching over 9 bases. V trimming: 1 base; J trimming: 6 bases; junction bases outside the gene matches: 7. CDR1 is SGHVS, CDR2 FNYEAQ, per germline. The CDR3 extends over 16 amino acids. The CDR3 DNA reads as TGTGCCAGCAGCTTAGAGGGGCGGGGGGGCCCCAATGAGCAGTTCTTC. Amino acids: CASSLEGRGGPNEQFF.

This clonotype was recorded many times. J is TRBJ2-2 and V is TRBV7-9, with D unresolved. Per germline, CDR1 SEHNR and CDR2 FQNEAQ (reference sequence). Trimming took 5 bases from V and 6 from J, leaving 13 bases between them. The CDR3 extends over 14 amino acids. The CDR3 bases are TGTGCCAGCAGCCCCGACCGCCTGGCCGGGGAGCTGTTTTTT. Protein product: CASSPDRLAGELFF.

This clonotype was seen at least ten times. V and J are TRBV7-9 and TRBJ1-5; the D gene is possibly TRBD1 (6 bases). Germline CDR1 is SEHNR and CDR2 is FQNEAQ (reference sequence). CDR3 length: 15 residues. V lost 2 bases and J 5 bases, leaving 13 bases between the germline ends. This CDR3 is CASSLSSQGDQPQHF. The DNA of the CDR3 is TGTGCCAGCAGCTTAAGTTCACAGGGTGATCAGCCCCAGCATTTT.

This clonotype turned up a few times. V gene TRBV10-3 combines with J gene TRBJ1-4; D perhaps matches TRBD1 (5 bases). The germline gives CDR1 ENHRY, CDR2 SYGVKD. The CDR3 has 14 residues. V dropped 0 bases and J dropped 8 bases, with 10 bases sitting between them. In nucleotides, the CDR3 is TGTGCCATCAGTGAGTCTGTGGGGGACGAAAAACTGTTTTTT. Amino acids: CAISESVGDEKLFF.

V is TRBV29-1 and J is TRBJ2-3, with 10 bases fitting TRBD2. Germline V gene sequence: CDR1 SQVTM, CDR2 ANQGSEA. V lost 6 bases and J lost 2; bases outside the gene matches: 14. This CDR3 is 17 amino acids long. The CDR3 sequence is CSVAGLAGALLTDTQYF. As DNA, the CDR3 is TGCAGCGTCGCTGGGCTAGCGGGGGCCCTACTCACAGATACGCAGTATTTT.

This clonotype was picked up one time. The chain couples TRBV19 to TRBJ1-3; D is uncertain. CDR3 length: 14 residues. The germline V gene encodes CDR1 LNHDA and CDR2 SQIVND (reference sequence). Trimming left V 11 bases short and J 0 bases short, with 14 bases between. In DNA form, the CDR3 reads TGTGCCTCCGGTGGGAGGGCCTCTGGAAACACCATATATTTT. It translates to CASGGRASGNTIYF.

This clonotype has a count of ten or more. An end of the junction does not agree with germline; a read error may underlie this. The chain carries TRBV7-2 and TRBJ2-1; D tentatively fits TRBD1 or TRBD2 (6 bases each). Germline-derived CDR1 and CDR2 are SGHTA and FQGNSA. This CDR3 spans 9 amino acids. The CDR3 loop reads CASSPGALF. The CDR3 DNA is TGTGCCAGCAGTCCGGGGGCCCTCTTC.

The chain recombines TRBV4-1 with TRBJ2-3; 7 bases line up with TRBD2. V was clipped by 1 base and J by 4 bases; unmatched bases: 8. The germline gives CDR1 MGHRA, CDR2 YSYEKL. This CDR3 is built from 16 residues. The CDR3 sequence is CASSQVRGGWADTQYF. The CDR3 nucleotides are TGCGCCAGCAGCCAAGTACGCGGGGGTTGGGCAGATACGCAGTATTTT.

At least ten counts were recorded for this clonotype. The CDR3 sequence: CASIDWNRPNTEAFF. The CDR3 coding sequence is TGTGCCAGCATCGACTGGAACAGACCGAACACTGAAGCTTTCTTT. This rearrangement joins TRBV7-8 to TRBJ1-1; D is undetermined. V gave up 7 bases and J gave up 1 base, with 16 bases separating them. The V gene's germline CDR1 is SGHVS and CDR2 FQNEAQ. The CDR3 is made up of 15 amino acids.

The gene calls are TRBV6-1 and TRBJ1-5; D gene unclear. CDR1 is MNHNS, CDR2 SASEGT, per germline. This CDR3 has 14 amino acids. With 8 bases removed from V and 3 bases from J, the gap between germline ends came to 14 bases. As DNA, the CDR3 is TGTGCCAGCTCGAAGGCGGTAGTCAATCAGCCCCAGCATTTT. As protein: CASSKAVVNQPQHF.